This TCR beta chain was obtained from a study of blood T cell repertoires in COVID-19. Study background: From the United States, Italy and Spain came samples of acute and convalescent COVID-19.

Method: immunoSEQ multiplex PCR; TCRdb's copy keeps in-frame clones and lacks some. The sample yields 55,000 to 85,000 clones, less than 85% seen once. Germline values: CDR1 LGHNT, CDR2 FRNRAP. This CDR3 comprises 15 residues. The TCR sequence derives from a man in his sixties with acute or convalescent COVID-19. Sequencing was done on a sample of peripheral blood. This sequence joins TRBV12-5 and TRBJ1-2; the match to TRBD1 covers 7 bases. The CDR3 sequence is CAFVVDFRQGNGYTF. The CDR3 region has the DNA TGTGCCTTTGTCGTCGATTTCCGACAGGGCAATGGCTACACCTTC.